These 5 T cell receptor beta chains were sequenced from one sample in a study of CXCR3-negative and CXCR3-positive naive CD8 T cells. With UMI labels, 5' RACE was used to prepare the TRB cDNA libraries. From its re-call of the 5' RACE reads, TCRdb lists each CDR3 protein once, without DNA. Across about 130,000 distinct CDR3 sequences, the top ten clones capture 0.25% to 0.35% of the sample. Specimen: naive CXCR3- CD8+ T cells from blood. The subset denotes: CD45RO-CCR7+CD27+CD95- naive CD8+ T cells lacking CXCR3 (TNR3-). Every receptor here comes from a human donor in good health. Some clones in this sample may be carry-over from other donors' samples.

This sequence joins TRBV11-2 and TRBJ2-7. The CDR3 runs 14 residues. Germline V gene data show CDR1 as SGHAT and CDR2 as FQNNGV. CDR3 residues: CASSHFLGSDEQYF.

The CDR3 sequence: CASSLVGISYEQYF. The chain couples TRBV7-8 to TRBJ2-7. This CDR3 contains 14 residues. Germline V gene lookup returns CDR1 SGHVS and CDR2 FQNEAQ.

This chain uses TRBV11-2 with TRBJ2-7. The CDR3 length is 15 residues. Germline-derived CDR1 and CDR2 are SGHAT and FQNNGV. The CDR3 here is CASSLDLRVSYEQYF.

The rearrangement joins TRBV12-3 or TRBV12-4 to TRBJ1-5; the TCRdb call, TRBD1, lacks DNA for checking. This CDR3 has 14 residues. CDR3 amino acids: CASSEGGMTRPQHF.

V and J are TRBV28 and TRBJ2-7. The CDR3 is 13 amino acids. Per the germline V gene, CDR1 is MDHEN and CDR2 is SYDVKM. This chain's CDR3 is CASRMDLGYEQYF. Full variable domain (remainder filled in from reference TRBV28 and TRBJ2-7): DVKVTQSSRYLVKRTGEKVFLECVQDMDHENMFWYRQDPGLGLRLIYFSYDVKMKEKGDIPEGYSVSREKKERFSLILESASTNQTSMYLCASRMDLGYEQYFGPGTRLTVT.